Shown below are 5 T cell receptor beta chains from a single sample sequenced in a study of PD-1 blockade in classical Hodgkin lymphoma. TCRdb's table, derived via immunoSEQ multiplex PCR, lists solely in-frame clones and lacks some. The profile shows about 21,000 clones, over 70% of them singletons. The time point is: cycle 4 day 1 (C4D1), after 5 to 7 weeks of nivolumab. Every patient was affected by relapse after autologous stem cell transplantation, while exposure to brentuximab vedotin was not uniform. This specimen was peripheral blood mononuclear cells (PBMCs), taken before the fourth cycle of nivolumab. The receptors shown here come from a human donor with classical Hodgkin lymphoma.

The chain employs TRBV7-3 and TRBJ2-1; TRBD2 is a possible D gene (7 bases). This CDR3 spans 15 amino acids. V was clipped by 2 bases and J by 4 bases, with 12 bases between them. CDR1 is SGHTA and CDR2 is FQGTGA in the germline V gene. In nucleotides, the CDR3 is TGTGCCAGCAGCTTATCAGCGGGGACATACAATGAGCAGTTCTTC. Protein sequence: CASSLSAGTYNEQFF.

This chain connects TRBV2 to TRBJ2-2, with D unclear. This CDR3 has 15 amino acids. The germline gives CDR1 SNHLY, CDR2 FYNNEI. Trimming left V 3 bases short and J 6 bases short, with 14 bases between. The CDR3 reads CASSESLGTAGELFF. The CDR3 region has the DNA TGTGCCAGCAGTGAGAGTCTAGGTACCGCCGGGGAGCTGTTTTTT.

The chain recombines TRBV7-3 with TRBJ2-3; 10 nucleotides line up with TRBD2. CDR3 size: 13 residues. Germline V gene sequence: CDR1 SGHTA, CDR2 FQGTGA. V was pared by 3 bases and J by 10 bases, with 4 bases of the junction left unmatched. In DNA, the CDR3 is TGTGCCAGCAGCTTCCAGAGCGGGGGGGCGCAGTATTTT. This sequence encodes CASSFQSGGAQYF. The complete variable domain, with remaining parts taken from reference TRBV7-3 and TRBJ2-3, reads GAGVSQTPSNKVTEKGKYVELRCDPISGHTALYWYRQSLGQGPEFLIYFQGTGAADDSGLPNDRFFAVRPEGSVSTLKIQRTERGDSAVYLCASSFQSGGAQYFGPGTRLTVL.

This clone has a handful of counts. CDR3 sequence (DNA): TGCGCCAGCAGCCCCAGGGAGGATAGTAGTTCACCCCTCCACTTT. Its translation is CASSPREDSSSPLHF. This chain connects TRBV5-1 to TRBJ1-6; a possible D gene is TRBD1 (5 bases). The V end was cut by 4 bases, the J end by 9 bases, with 17 bases between. The CDR3 is made up of 15 amino acids. Germline assignment: CDR1 SGHRS and CDR2 YFSETQ.

The chain employs TRBV7-9 and TRBJ1-5; TRBD1 might be the D (5 bases). Germline V gene lookup returns CDR1 SEHNR and CDR2 FQNEAQ (reference sequence). V dropped 5 bases and J dropped 0 bases, with 8 bases sitting between them. The CDR3 contains 14 residues. CDR3: CASSGGNSNQPQHF. CDR3 DNA: TGTGCCAGCAGCGGGGGGAATAGCAATCAGCCCCAGCATTTT.